The clone carrying this TCR beta chain came up a few times. Original handling: Estimates of nucleated cell counts were drawn from the amplification of reference gene primers. The method was immunoSEQ multiplex PCR; TCRdb's version includes in-frame clones alone and lacks a portion of them. The V and J calls and clone size were taken over from that table, and D and trimming were inferred from the DNA. The table has around 100,000 clones, roughly 86% seen once. The source of the sample is a study of blood T cell repertoires in COVID-19. Looking at the study overall: The United States, Italy and Spain supplied acute and convalescent COVID-19 samples. From T cells, B-cell-depleted T cells, or PBMCs came the material, which was cDNA or gDNA.

V dropped 7 bases and J dropped 3; count of bases not matched to a gene: 10. CDR1 KGHDR and CDR2 SFDVKD come from the germline V gene. CDR3 length: 16 residues. The source material was peripheral blood. This sequence originates from a middle-aged man with active or convalescent COVID-19. V gene TRBV24-1 combines with J gene TRBJ2-2, with 7 bases aligning to TRBD1. CDR3 DNA: TGTGCCACCAGCTCAGGGGACAGTACCTACACCGGGGAGCTGTTTTTT. Protein product: CATSSGDSTYTGELFF.